This TCR beta chain was identified in a study of CD8 T cells in Susac syndrome. Germline V CDR1 and CDR2: SGHTA, FQGNSA. This CDR3 is 17 amino acids long. V lost 6 bases, J lost 5 bases, and 14 bases stayed unmatched. The sequenced target, TCR beta, came from blood CD8+ and CD4+ T cells. The patients who served as multiple sclerosis controls were treatment-naive and had stable or active relapsing-remitting disease that fulfilled the revised McDonald criteria. The TEMRA cells underwent FACS enrichment, while the CD8+ and CD4+ T cells underwent negative isolation. A quantity of about 0.5 to 1 ug RNA underwent reverse transcription using random hexamers. It was immunoSEQ multiplex PCR that amplified TCR beta CDR3 across 54 Vbeta and 13 Jbeta. TCRdb reprocessed the immunoSEQ multiplex PCR reads with MiXCR, giving one entry per CDR3 protein. The sample carries more than 200,000 distinct CDR3 sequences, around 95% recorded once.

The J gene is TRBJ2-5, the V gene TRBV7-2, with 11 bases identical to TRBD2. The origin of this receptor is a human donor with multiple sclerosis. Material: CD4+ T cells from PBMCs. As DNA, the CDR3 is TGTGCCAGCAGAGACATGGGGCTAGCGGGAGGCGGGGAGACCCAGTACTTC. Protein sequence: CASRDMGLAGGGETQYF.